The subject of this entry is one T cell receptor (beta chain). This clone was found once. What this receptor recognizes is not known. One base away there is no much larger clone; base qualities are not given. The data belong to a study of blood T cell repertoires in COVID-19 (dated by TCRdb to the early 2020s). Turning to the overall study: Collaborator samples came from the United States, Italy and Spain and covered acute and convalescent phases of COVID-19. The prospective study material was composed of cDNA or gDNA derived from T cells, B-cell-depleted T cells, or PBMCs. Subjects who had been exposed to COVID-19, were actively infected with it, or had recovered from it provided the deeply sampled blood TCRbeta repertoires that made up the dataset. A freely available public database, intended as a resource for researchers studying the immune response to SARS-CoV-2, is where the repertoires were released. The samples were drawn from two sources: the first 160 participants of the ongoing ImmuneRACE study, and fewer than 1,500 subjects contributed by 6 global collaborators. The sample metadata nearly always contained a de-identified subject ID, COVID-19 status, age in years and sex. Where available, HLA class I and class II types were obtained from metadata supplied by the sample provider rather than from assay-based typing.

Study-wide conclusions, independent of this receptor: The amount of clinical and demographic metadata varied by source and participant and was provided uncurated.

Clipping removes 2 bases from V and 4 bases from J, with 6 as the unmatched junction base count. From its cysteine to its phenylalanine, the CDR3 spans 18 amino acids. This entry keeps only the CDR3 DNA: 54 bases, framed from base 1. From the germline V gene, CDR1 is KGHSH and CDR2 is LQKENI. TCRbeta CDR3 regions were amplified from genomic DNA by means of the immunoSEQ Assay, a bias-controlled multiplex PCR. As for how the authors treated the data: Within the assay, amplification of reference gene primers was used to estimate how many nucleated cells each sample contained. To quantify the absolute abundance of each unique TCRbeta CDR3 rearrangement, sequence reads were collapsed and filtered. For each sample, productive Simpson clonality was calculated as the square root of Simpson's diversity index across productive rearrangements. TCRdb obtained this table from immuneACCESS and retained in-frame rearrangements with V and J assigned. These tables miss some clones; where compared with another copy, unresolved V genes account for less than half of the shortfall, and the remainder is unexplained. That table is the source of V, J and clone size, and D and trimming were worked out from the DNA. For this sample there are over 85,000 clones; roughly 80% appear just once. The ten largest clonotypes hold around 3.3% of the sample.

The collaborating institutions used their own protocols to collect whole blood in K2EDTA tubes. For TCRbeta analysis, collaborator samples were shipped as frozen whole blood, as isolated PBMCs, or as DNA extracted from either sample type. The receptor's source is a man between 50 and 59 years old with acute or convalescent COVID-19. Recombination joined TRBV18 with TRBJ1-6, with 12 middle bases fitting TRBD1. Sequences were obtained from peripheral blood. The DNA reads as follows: TGTGCCAGCTCACCAATGGCGGGACAGGGGGCGTATAATTCACCCCTCCACTTT. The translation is CASSPMAGQGAYNSPLHF.